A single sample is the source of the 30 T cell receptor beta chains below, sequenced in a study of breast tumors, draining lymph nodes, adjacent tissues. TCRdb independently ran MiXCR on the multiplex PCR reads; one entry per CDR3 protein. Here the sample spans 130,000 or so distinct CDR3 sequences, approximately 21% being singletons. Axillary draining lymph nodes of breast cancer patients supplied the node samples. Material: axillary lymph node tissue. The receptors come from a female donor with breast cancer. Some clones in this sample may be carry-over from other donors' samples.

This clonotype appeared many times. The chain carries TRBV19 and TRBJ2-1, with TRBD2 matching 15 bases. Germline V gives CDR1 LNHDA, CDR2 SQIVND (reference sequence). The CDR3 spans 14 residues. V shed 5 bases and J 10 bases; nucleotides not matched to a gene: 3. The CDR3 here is CASSPGLAGGEQFF. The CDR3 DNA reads TGTGCCAGTAGTCCGGGACTAGCGGGAGGCGAGCAGTTCTTC. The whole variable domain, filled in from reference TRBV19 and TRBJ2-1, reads DGGITQSPKYLFRKEGQNVTLSCEQNLNHDAMYWYRQDPGQGLRLIYYSQIVNDFQKGDIAEGYSVSREKKESFPLTVTSAQKNPTAFYLCASSPGLAGGEQFFGPGTRLTVL.

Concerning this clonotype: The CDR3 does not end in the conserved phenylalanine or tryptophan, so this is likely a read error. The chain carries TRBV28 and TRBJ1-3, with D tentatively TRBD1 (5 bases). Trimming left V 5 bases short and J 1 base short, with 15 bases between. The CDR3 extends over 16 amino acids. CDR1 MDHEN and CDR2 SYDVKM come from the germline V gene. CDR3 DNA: TGTGCCAGCAGTACACCCGGGGCAGGGTCTGGAAACACCATATATATT. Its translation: CASSTPGAGSGNTIYI.

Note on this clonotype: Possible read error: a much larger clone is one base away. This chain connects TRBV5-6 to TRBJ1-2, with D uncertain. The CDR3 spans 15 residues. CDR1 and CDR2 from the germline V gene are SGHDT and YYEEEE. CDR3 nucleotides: TGTGCCAGCAGCTTGGCCCAAAGGTCTAACTGTGGCTACACCTTC. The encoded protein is CASSLAQRSNCGYTF.

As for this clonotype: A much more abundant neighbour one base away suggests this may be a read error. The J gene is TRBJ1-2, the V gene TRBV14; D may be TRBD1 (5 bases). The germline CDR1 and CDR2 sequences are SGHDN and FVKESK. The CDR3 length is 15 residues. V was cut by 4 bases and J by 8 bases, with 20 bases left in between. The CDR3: CASSPSPTAGWGYTF. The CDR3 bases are TGTGCCAGCAGCCCCAGCCCGACAGCCGGGTGGGGCTACACCTTC.

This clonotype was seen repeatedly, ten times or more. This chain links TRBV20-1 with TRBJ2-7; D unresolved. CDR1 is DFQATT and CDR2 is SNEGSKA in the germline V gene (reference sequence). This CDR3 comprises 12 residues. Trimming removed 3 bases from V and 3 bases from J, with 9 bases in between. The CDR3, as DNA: TGCAGTGCTAGGAAGAGAAGCTACGAGCAGTACTTC. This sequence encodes CSARKRSYEQYF.

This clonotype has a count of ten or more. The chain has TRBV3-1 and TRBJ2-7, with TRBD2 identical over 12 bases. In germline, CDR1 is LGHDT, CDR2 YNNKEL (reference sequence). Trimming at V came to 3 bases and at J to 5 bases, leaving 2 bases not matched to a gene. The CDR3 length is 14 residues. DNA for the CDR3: TGTGCCAGCAGCCAGACTAGCGGGAGAAACGAGCAGTACTTC. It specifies CASSQTSGRNEQYF.

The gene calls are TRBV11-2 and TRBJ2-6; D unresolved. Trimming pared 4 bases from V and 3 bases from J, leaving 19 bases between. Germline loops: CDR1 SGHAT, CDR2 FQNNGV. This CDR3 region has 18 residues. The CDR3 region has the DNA TGTGCCAGCAGCTCAGGACGGGTATTCGTAGGTGGGGCCAACGTCCTGACTTTC. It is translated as CASSSGRVFVGGANVLTF. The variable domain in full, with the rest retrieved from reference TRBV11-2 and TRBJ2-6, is EAGVAQSPRYKIIEKRQSVAFWCNPISGHATLYWYQQILGQGPKLLIQFQNNGVVDDSQLPKDRFSAERLKGVDSTLKIQPAKLEDSAVYLCASSSGRVFVGGANVLTFGAGSRLTVL.

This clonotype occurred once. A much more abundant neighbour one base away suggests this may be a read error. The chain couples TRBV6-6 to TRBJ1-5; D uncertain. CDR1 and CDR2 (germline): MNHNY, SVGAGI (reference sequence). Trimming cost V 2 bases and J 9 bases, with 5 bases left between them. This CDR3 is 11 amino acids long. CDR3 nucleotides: TGTGCCAGCAGTTACCAGGCGCCCCAGCATTTT. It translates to CASSYQAPQHF.

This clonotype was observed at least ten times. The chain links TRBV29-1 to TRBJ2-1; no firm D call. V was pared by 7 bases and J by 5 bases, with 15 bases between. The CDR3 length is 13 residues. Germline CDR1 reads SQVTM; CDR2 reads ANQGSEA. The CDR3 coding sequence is TGCAGCGCCCCCGCGGCGTCGCACAATGAGCAGTTCTTC. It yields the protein CSAPAASHNEQFF.

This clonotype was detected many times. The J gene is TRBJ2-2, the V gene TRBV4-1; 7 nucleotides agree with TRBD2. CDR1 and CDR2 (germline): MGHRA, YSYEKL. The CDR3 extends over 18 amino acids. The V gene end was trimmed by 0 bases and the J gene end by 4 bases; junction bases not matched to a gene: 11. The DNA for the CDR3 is TGCGCCAGCAGCCAAGATTGGGGCGGGAGAGATGGCACCGGGGAGCTGTTTTTT. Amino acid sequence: CASSQDWGGRDGTGELFF.

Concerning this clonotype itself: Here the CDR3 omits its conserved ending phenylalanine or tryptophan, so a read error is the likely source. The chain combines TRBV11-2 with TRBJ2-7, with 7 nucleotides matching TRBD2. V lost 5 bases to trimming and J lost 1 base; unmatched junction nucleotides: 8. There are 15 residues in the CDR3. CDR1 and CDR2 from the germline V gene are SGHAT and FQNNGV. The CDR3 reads CASSTPSGRSYEQYY. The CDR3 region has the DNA TGTGCCAGCAGCACCCCGTCCGGGAGGTCCTACGAGCAGTACTAC.

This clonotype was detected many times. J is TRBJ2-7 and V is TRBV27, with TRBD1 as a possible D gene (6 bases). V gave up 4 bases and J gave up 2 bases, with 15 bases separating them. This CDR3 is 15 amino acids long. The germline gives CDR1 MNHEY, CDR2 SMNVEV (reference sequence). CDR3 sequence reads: CASSSSRDTPYEQYF. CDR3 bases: TGTGCCAGCAGTTCTTCTCGGGACACCCCCTACGAGCAGTACTTC.

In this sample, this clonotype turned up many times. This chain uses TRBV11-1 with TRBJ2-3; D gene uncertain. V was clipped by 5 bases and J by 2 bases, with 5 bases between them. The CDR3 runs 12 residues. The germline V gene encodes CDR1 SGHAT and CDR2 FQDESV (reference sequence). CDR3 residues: CASSKSTDTQYF. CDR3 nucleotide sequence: TGTGCCAGCAGCAAGTCCACAGATACGCAGTATTTT.

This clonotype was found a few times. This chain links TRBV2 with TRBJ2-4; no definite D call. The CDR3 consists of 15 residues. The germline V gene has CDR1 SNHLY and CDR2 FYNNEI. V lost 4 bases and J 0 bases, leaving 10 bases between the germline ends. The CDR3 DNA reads TGTGCCAGCAGTGGGGATAGTCGAGCCAAAAACATTCAGTACTTC. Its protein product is CASSGDSRAKNIQYF.

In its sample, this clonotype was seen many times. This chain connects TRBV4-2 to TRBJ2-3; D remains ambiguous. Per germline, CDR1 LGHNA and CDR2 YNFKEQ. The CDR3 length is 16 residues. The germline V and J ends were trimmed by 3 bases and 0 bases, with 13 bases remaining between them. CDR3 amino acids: CASSQKPSPSTDTQYF. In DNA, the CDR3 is TGTGCCAGCAGCCAGAAGCCAAGTCCTAGCACAGATACGCAGTATTTT.

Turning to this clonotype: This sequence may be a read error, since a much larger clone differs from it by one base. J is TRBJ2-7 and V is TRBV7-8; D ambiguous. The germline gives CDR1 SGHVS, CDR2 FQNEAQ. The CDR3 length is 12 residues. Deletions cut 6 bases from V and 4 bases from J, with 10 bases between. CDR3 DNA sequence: TGTGCCAGCAGGGGAAATGGATACGAGCAGTACTTC. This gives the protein CASRGNGYEQYF.

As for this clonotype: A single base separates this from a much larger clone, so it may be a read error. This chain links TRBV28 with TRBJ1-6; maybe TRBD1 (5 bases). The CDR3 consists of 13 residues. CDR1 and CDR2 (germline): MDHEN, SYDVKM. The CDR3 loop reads CASRTGGGSSLHF. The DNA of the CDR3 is TGTGCCAGCAGGACCGGGGGGGGTTCATCCCTCCACTTT.

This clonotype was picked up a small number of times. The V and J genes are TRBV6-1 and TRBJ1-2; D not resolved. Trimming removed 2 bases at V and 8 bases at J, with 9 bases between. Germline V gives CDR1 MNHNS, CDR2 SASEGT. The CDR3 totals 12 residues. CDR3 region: CASSELGWGYTF. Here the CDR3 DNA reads TGTGCCAGCAGTGAATTGGGTTGGGGCTACACCTTC.

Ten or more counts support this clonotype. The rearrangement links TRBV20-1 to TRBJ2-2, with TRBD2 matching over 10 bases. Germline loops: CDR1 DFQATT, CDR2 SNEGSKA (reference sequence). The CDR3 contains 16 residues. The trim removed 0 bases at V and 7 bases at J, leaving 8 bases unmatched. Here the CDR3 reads CSARDPSGRGDGELFF. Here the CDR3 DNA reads TGCAGTGCTAGAGATCCCAGCGGGAGGGGTGACGGGGAGCTGTTTTTT.

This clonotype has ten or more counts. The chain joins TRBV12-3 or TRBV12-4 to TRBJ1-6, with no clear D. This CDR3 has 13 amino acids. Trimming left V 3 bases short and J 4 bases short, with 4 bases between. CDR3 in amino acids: CASSLQYNSPLHF. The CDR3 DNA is TGTGCCAGCAGTTTGCAGTATAATTCACCCCTCCACTTT.

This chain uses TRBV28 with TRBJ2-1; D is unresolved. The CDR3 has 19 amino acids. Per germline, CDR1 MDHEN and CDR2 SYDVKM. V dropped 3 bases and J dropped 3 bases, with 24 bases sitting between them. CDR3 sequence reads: CASSFPYSYTRNRYNEQFF. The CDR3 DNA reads TGTGCCAGCAGTTTCCCCTACTCTTACACCCGCAACCGCTACAATGAGCAGTTCTTC.

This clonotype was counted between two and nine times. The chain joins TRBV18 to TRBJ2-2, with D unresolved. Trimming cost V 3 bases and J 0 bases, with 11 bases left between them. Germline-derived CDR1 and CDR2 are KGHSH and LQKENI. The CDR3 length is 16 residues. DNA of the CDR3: TGTGCCAGCTCACCCCGGTGGAAATCGAACACCGGGGAGCTGTTTTTT. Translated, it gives CASSPRWKSNTGELFF.

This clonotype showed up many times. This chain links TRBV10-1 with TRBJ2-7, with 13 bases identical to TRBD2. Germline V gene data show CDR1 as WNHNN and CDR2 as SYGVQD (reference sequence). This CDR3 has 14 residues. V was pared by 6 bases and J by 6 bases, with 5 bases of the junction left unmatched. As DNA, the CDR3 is TGCGCCAGCAGCAGGACTAGCGGGAGTTTCGAGCAGTACTTC. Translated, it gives CASSRTSGSFEQYF.

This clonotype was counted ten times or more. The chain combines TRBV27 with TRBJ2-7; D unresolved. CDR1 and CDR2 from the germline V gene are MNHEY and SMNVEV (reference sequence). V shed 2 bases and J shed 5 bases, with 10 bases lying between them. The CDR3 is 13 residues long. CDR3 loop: CASSLVGRDEQYF. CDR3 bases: TGTGCCAGCAGTTTAGTAGGGCGCGACGAGCAGTACTTC.

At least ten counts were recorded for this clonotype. CDR3 sequence reads: CASSPTGNSNQPQHF. The CDR3 DNA reads TGTGCCAGCTCACCGACAGGAAATAGCAATCAGCCCCAGCATTTT. V and J are TRBV18 and TRBJ1-5, with D maybe TRBD1 (6 bases). Between the trimmed V and J ends, which lost 3 bases and 0 bases, there was a span of 9 bases. CDR1 and CDR2 (germline): KGHSH, LQKENI. This CDR3 contains 15 residues.

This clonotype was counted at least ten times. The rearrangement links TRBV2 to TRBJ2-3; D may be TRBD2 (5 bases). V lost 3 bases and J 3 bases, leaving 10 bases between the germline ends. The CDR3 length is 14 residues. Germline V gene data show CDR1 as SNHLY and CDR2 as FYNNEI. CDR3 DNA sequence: TGTGCCAGCAGTGATGGAGGAGAGACAGATACGCAGTATTTT. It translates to CASSDGGETDTQYF.

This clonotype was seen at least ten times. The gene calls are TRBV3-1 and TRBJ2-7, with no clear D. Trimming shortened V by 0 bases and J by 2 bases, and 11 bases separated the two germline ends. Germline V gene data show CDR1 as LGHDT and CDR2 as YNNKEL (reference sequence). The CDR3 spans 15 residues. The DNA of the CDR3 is TGTGCCAGCAGCCAAGATGGGGTAGGACCCTACGAGCAGTACTTC. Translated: CASSQDGVGPYEQYF.

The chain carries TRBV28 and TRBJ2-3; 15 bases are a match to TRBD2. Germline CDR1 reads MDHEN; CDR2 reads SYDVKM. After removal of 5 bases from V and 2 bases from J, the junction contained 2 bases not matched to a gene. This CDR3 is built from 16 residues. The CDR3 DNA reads TGTGCCAGCAGTGGACTAGCGGGAGGGGACACAGATACGCAGTATTTT. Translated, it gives CASSGLAGGDTDTQYF.

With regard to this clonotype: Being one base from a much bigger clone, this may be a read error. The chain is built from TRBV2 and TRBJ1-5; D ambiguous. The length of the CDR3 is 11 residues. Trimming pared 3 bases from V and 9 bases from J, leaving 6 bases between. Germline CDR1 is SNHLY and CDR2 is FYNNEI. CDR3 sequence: CASSDGRPQHF. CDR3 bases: TGTGCCAGCAGTGATGGACGGCCCCAGCATTTT.

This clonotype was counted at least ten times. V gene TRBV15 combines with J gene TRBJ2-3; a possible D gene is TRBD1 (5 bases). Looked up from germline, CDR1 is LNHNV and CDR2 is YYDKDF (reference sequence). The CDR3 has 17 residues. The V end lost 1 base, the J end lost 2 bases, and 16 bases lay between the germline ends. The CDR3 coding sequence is TGTGCCACCAGCAGAGCTCAGGGTCCATCTGACACAGATACGCAGTATTTT. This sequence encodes CATSRAQGPSDTDTQYF.